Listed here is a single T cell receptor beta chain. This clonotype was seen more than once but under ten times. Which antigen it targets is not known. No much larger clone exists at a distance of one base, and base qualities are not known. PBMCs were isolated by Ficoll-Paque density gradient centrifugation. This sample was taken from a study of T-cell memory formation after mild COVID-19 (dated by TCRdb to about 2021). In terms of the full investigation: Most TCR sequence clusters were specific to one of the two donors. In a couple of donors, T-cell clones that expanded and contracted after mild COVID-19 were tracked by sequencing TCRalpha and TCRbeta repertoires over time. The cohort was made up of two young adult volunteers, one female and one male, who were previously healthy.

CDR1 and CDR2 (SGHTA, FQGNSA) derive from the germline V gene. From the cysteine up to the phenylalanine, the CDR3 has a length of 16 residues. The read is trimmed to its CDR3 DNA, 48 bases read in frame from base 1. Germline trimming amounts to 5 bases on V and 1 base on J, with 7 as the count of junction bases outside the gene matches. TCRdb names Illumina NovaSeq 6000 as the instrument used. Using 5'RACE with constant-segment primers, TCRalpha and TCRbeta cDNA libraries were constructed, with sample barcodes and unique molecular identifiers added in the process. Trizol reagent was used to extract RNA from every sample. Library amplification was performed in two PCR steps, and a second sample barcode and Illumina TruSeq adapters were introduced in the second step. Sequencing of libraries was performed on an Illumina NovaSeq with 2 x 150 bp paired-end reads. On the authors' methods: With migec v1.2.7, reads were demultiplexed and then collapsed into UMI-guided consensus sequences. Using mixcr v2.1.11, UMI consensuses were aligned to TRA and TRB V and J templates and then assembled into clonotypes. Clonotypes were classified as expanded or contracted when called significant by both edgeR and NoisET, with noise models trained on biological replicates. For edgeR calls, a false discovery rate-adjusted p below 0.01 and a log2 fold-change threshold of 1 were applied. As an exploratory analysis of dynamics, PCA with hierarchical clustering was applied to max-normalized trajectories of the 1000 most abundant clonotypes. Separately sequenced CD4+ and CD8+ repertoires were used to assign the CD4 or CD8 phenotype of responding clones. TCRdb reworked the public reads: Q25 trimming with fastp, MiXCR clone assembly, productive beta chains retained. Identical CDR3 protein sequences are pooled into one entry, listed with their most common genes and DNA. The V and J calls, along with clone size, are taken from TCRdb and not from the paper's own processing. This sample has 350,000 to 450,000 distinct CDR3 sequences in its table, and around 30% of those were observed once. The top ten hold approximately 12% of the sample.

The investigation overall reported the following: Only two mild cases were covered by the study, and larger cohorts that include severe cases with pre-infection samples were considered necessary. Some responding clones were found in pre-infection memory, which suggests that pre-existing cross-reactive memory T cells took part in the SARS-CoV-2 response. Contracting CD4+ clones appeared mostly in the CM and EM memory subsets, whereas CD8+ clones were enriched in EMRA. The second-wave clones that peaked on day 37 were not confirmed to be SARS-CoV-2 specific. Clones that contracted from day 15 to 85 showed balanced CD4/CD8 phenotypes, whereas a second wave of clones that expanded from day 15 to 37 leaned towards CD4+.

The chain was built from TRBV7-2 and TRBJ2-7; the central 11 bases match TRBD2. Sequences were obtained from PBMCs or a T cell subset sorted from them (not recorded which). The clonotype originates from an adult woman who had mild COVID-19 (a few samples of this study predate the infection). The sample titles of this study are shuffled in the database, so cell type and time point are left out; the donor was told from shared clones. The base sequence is TGTGCCAGCAGCCATAAACTAGCGGGAGCGTCCTACGAGCAGTACTTC. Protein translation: CASSHKLAGASYEQYF.